This entry describes one T cell receptor (beta chain). This sample is drawn from a study of T cell responses to AZD1222 COVID-19 vaccine. Unmatched junction bases numbered 10, after V lost 0 bases and J lost 8 bases. CDR3 length: 15 amino acids. CDR1 is SGHRS, CDR2 YFSETQ, per germline. Clones were read by immunoSEQ multiplex PCR, and TCRdb kept only the in-frame ones, dropping some. Counted here are more than 140,000 clones, more than 70% occurring once; the ten biggest clones make up about 3.7%. The receptor was isolated from an adult in good health. The chain carries TRBV5-1 and TRBJ1-1, with TRBD1 matching over 7 bases. Source: peripheral blood, taken on day 0 of MenACWY control vaccination. In DNA form, the CDR3 reads TGCGCCAGCAGCTTGGGACAGGGTCGTGCGGTAGAAGCTTTCTTT. This codes for CASSLGQGRAVEAFF.